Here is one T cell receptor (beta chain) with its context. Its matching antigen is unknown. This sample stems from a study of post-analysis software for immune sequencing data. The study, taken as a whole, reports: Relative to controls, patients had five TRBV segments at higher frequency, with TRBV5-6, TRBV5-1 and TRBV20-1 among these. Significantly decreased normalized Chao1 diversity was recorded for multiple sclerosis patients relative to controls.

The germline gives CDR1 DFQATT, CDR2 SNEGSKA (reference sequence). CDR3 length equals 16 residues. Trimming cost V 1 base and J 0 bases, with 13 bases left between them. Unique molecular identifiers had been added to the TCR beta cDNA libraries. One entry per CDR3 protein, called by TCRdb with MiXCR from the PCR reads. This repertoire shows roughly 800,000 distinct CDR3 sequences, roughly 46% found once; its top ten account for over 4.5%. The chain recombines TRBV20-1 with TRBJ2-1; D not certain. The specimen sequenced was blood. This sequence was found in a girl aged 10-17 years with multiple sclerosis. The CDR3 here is CSARVGVPSSYNEQFF. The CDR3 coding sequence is TGCAGTGCTAGAGTTGGGGTGCCGAGCTCCTACAATGAGCAGTTCTTC.